The 7 T cell receptor beta chains presented below share a single source sample, sequenced in a study of blood T cell repertoires in COVID-19. Sequencing was performed with immunoSEQ multiplex PCR; in TCRdb, only in-frame clones are kept and a portion is missing. This repertoire shows a few hundred thousand clones, roughly 89% found once; its top ten account for about 9.3%. Sequenced sample: PBMCs or T cells enriched from blood (not recorded which). Every receptor here comes from a man younger than 30 with acute COVID-19.

V usage is TRBV4-1 and J usage is TRBJ1-4, with 8 nucleotides matching TRBD1. Trimming cost V 2 bases and J 3 bases; bases outside gene matches: 17. This CDR3 spans 20 amino acids. Germline assignment: CDR1 MGHRA and CDR2 YSYEKL. CDR3 nucleotide sequence: TGCGCCAGCAGCCAACCCTGGACAGGGTGGGGTGATCGAGCTAATGAAAAACTGTTTTTT. Protein sequence: CASSQPWTGWGDRANEKLFF.

The chain recombines TRBV19 with TRBJ2-7; D is undetermined. The CDR3 totals 16 residues. CDR1 LNHDA and CDR2 SQIVND come from the germline V gene (reference sequence). V was clipped by 4 bases and J by 5 bases, with 21 bases between them. In nucleotides, the CDR3 is TGTGCCAGTAGTACCCTCCCCCCCGCCCTCCCGGACGAGCAGTACTTC. Translation gives CASSTLPPALPDEQYF.

The chain couples TRBV3-1 (or the pseudogene TRBV3-2) to TRBJ2-2; 11 positions match TRBD2. Germline V gene lookup returns CDR1 LGHDT and CDR2 YNNKEL (reference sequence). This CDR3 has 18 amino acids. Germline trimming cut 3 bases from V and 0 bases from J; bases unmatched to any gene: 6. The DNA of the CDR3 is TGTGCCAGCAGCCAGACTAGCGGGATGTTCGCGAACACCGGGGAGCTGTTTTTT. It codes for CASSQTSGMFANTGELFF.

This sequence joins TRBV19 and TRBJ2-3; 8 nucleotides align to TRBD2. Germline V lookup: CDR1 LNHDA, CDR2 SQIVND (reference sequence). The CDR3 consists of 14 residues. Germline trimming cut 7 bases from V and 0 bases from J; bases unmatched to any gene: 3. The CDR3 loop reads CASNPSGSTDTQYF. The DNA of the CDR3 is TGTGCCAGTAACCCTAGCGGGAGCACAGATACGCAGTATTTT.

This chain uses TRBV24-1 with TRBJ1-3, with TRBD1 matching 8 bases. Germline-derived CDR1 and CDR2 are KGHDR and SFDVKD. The V segment lost 2 bases and the J segment 0 bases; nucleotides outside the gene matches: 2. The CDR3 contains 16 residues. CDR3 in amino acids: CATSDSGTGSGNTIYF. In DNA form, the CDR3 reads TGTGCCACCAGTGATTCAGGGACAGGCTCTGGAAACACCATATATTTT.

V gene TRBV10-3 combines with J gene TRBJ2-1, with 9 bases identical to TRBD2. The CDR3 sequence is 20 residues long. With 7 bases clipped from V and 2 bases from J, the junction kept 21 bases outside the gene matches. CDR1 and CDR2 (germline): ENHRY, SYGVKD. The CDR3 DNA sequence: TGTGCCATCATGGTTCCGGGGCAGGGGTCTAGCGGGGTTGCCTACAATGAGCAGTTCTTC. This sequence encodes CAIMVPGQGSSGVAYNEQFF.

The chain combines TRBV5-8 with TRBJ2-5; the D gene is possibly TRBD2 (5 bases). CDR1 is SGHTS, CDR2 YDEGEE, per germline. Trimming pared 6 bases from V and 0 bases from J, leaving 12 bases between. This CDR3 is 14 amino acids long. The CDR3 nucleotides are TGTGCCAGCATCGGGGAGCCCTACCAAGAGACCCAGTACTTC. Protein sequence: CASIGEPYQETQYF.